This T cell receptor beta chain was recorded in a study of CD8 T cells in Susac syndrome. RNA, at about 0.5 to 1 ug, was reverse transcribed with random hexamers. An immunoSEQ multiplex PCR generated amplified TCR beta CDR3 products spanning 54 Vbeta and 13 Jbeta. TCRdb analysed the immunoSEQ multiplex PCR reads with MiXCR anew, one entry per CDR3 protein. The sample lists approximately 140,000 distinct CDR3 sequences, 90% to 95% occurring once. V shed 2 bases and J 1 base; nucleotides not matched to a gene: 5. Germline assignment: CDR1 SGHTS and CDR2 YDEGEE. The CDR3 runs to 16 residues. Sequencing of TCR beta drew on CD8+ and CD4+ T cells from blood. Control patients had untreated stable or active relapsing-remitting multiple sclerosis by revised McDonald criteria. Through negative isolation, CD4+ and CD8+ T cells were obtained, while TEMRA cells were enriched using FACS.

The genes are TRBV5-8 and TRBJ2-3, with 9 bases aligning to TRBD2. Sequencing used CD4+ T cells from PBMCs. This TCR was sampled from a human donor with multiple sclerosis. Here the CDR3 reads CASSLGGGARTDTQYF. The CDR3 bases are TGTGCCAGCAGCTTAGGCGGGGGGGCCCGCACAGATACGCAGTATTTT.